A selection of T cell receptor beta chains follows, all from one sample in a study of blood T cell repertoires in COVID-19. Profiled with immunoSEQ multiplex PCR; TCRdb holds only in-frame clones, not every one. This sample has around 46,000 clones; around 80% occur once, and the top ten carry less than 75%. Sample: peripheral blood. The source of these receptors is a man aged 65-85 years with acute or convalescent COVID-19. Both conserved end residues are part of each CDR3. The D gene is left open where the match is weak. Size values are once, few and many counts, or a class for expanded clones, and some rows have none.

TRBJ2-7 TRBV9 - - CASSEVGGASEQYF TGTGCCAGCAGCGAAGTTGGGGGCGCCTCCGAGCAGTACTTC
TRBJ1-3 TRBV12-3/TRBV12-4 - once CASSLLGNTIYF TGTGCCAGCAGTTTACTTGGAAACACCATATATTTT
TRBJ1-6 TRBV15 - once CATSRATEGNSPLHF TGTGCCACCAGCAGAGCGACGGAGGGGAATTCACCCCTCCACTTT
TRBJ1-6 TRBV12-3/TRBV12-4 - - CASSPQGNSPLHF TGTGCCAGCAGCCCCCAGGGGAATTCACCCCTCCACTTT
TRBJ1-5 TRBV6-5 - - CASSYGQGAQPQHF TGTGCCAGCAGTTACGGTCAGGGCGCCCAGCCCCAGCATTTT
TRBJ1-4 TRBV28 - - CASSFRVGTNEKLFF TGTGCCAGCAGCTTCCGGGTCGGCACTAATGAAAAACTGTTTTTT
TRBJ1-1 TRBV29-1 - - CSAQGWGDTEAFF TGCAGCGCCCAGGGGTGGGGAGACACTGAAGCTTTCTTT
TRBJ2-1 TRBV6-5 TRBD1 - CASNRDRGLYNEQFF TGTGCCAGCAACCGGGACAGGGGGTTATACAATGAGCAGTTCTTC
TRBJ2-5 TRBV6-1 - - CASSEAGSQETQYF TGTGCCAGCAGTGAAGCGGGCAGCCAAGAGACCCAGTACTTC
TRBJ1-2 TRBV30 TRBD1 - CAWGQGDLGGYTF TGTGCCTGGGGCCAGGGGGACCTAGGAGGCTACACCTTC
TRBJ1-1 TRBV5-1 TRBD1 - CASSKGGGTEAFF TGCGCCAGCAGCAAAGGGGGCGGCACTGAAGCTTTCTTT
TRBJ1-6 TRBV18 - - CASSPMGANNSPLHF TGTGCCAGCTCACCAATGGGGGCTAATAATTCACCCCTCCACTTT
TRBJ1-4 TRBV3-1/TRBV3-2 - - CASSSQLAGPNEKLFF TGTGCCAGCAGCTCGCAGCTGGCAGGGCCTAATGAAAAACTGTTTTTT
TRBJ1-6 TRBV9 - - CASSVGRQHNSPLHF TGTGCCAGCAGCGTAGGTCGACAGCATAATTCACCCCTCCACTTT
TRBJ1-6 TRBV15 TRBD1 - CATSRGGGDSPLHF TGTGCCACCAGCAGAGGAGGGGGCGATTCACCCCTCCACTTT
TRBJ1-6 TRBV2 TRBD1 - CASSSQGANSPLHF TGTGCCAGCAGCTCACAGGGGGCGAATTCACCCCTCCACTTT
TRBJ1-4 TRBV4-3 TRBD1 - CASSQELTVGQGDEKLFF TGCGCCAGCAGCCAAGAATTGACTGTAGGACAGGGGGATGAAAAACTGTTTTTT
TRBJ1-2 TRBV28 - - CASNRVEDGYTF TGTGCCAGCAACAGGGTAGAGGATGGCTACACCTTC
TRBJ1-5 TRBV4-1 - - CASSQDLARYQPQHF TGCGCCAGCAGCCAAGATCTTGCCAGATATCAGCCCCAGCATTTT
TRBJ2-7 TRBV6-5 - once CASTKTEVPYEQYF TGTGCCAGCACCAAAACCGAGGTTCCCTACGAGCAGTACTTC
TRBJ1-1 TRBV15 - - CATSRDTITTEAFF TGTGCCACCAGCAGAGACACTATTACCACTGAAGCTTTCTTT
TRBJ1-1 TRBV9 TRBD1 - CASSGARGSTEAFF TGTGCCAGCAGCGGCGCCAGGGGGAGCACTGAAGCTTTCTTT
TRBJ1-5 TRBV6-2/TRBV6-3 - few CASSSWSQQPQHF TGTGCCAGCAGCTCCTGGTCACAACAGCCCCAGCATTTT
TRBJ1-2 TRBV4-3 TRBD1 - CASSQDLAGGRGYTF TGCGCCAGCAGCCAAGATCTGGCAGGGGGCCGCGGCTACACCTTC
TRBJ1-6 TRBV6-5 TRBD1 - CASSYSRTGESPLHF TGTGCCAGCAGTTACTCTCGGACAGGAGAGTCACCCCTCCACTTT
TRBJ2-3 TRBV27 TRBD2 - CATRLAGGVTDTQYF TGTGCCACCCGACTAGCGGGAGGGGTCACAGATACGCAGTATTTT
TRBJ2-7 TRBV28 - - CASRGPESYEQYF TGTGCCAGCAGGGGGCCGGAGAGCTACGAGCAGTACTTC